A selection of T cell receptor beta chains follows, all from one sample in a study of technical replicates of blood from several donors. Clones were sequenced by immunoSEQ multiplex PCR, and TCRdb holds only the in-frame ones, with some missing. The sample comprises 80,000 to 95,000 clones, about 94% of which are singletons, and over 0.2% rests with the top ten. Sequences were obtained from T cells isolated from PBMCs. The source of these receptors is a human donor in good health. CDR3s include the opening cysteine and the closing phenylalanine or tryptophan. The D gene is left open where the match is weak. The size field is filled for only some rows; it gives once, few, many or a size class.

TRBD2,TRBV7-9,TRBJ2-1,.,CASSFIAGDNEQFF,TGTGCCAGCAGCTTTATAGCGGGGGACAATGAGCAGTTCTTC
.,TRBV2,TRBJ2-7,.,CASSEERTYEQYF,TGTGCCAGCAGTGAAGAGAGGACCTACGAGCAGTACTTC
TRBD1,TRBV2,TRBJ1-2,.,CASSGQGAGGYTF,TGTGCCAGCAGTGGCCAGGGGGCGGGTGGCTACACCTTC
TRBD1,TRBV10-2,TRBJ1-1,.,CASQKGTGYTEAFF,TGCGCCAGCCAGAAAGGGACAGGGTATACTGAAGCTTTCTTT
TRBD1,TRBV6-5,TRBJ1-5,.,CASSSGQALHQPQHF,TGTGCCAGCAGTTCGGGACAGGCGTTGCACCAGCCCCAGCATTTT
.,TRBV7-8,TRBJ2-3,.,CASSLGTPVTDTQYF,TGTGCCAGCAGCTTAGGGACACCAGTTACAGATACGCAGTATTTT
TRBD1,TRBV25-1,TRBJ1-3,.,CASSVGDRFSSSGNTIYF,TGTGCCAGCAGTGTGGGGGACAGATTCTCCTCCTCTGGAAACACCATATATTTT
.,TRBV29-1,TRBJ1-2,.,CSVEERGYTF,TGCAGCGTTGAAGAGCGTGGCTACACCTTC
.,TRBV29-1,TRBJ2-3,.,CSVRIGHSTDTQYF,TGCAGCGTCCGAATCGGACATTCCACAGATACGCAGTATTTT
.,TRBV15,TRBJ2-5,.,CATSRDQSGYETQYF,TGTGCCACCAGCAGAGATCAATCAGGCTACGAGACCCAGTACTTC
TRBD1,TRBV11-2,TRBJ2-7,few,CASSFSGTAFGEQYF,TGTGCCAGCAGCTTTTCCGGGACAGCCTTCGGTGAGCAGTACTTC
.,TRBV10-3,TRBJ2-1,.,CAISEGRRERDNEQFF,TGTGCCATCAGTGAGGGTCGGCGGGAAAGGGACAATGAGCAGTTCTTC
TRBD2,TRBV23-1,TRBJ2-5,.,CASSHYGLAGGQETQYF,TGCGCCAGCAGTCACTACGGACTAGCGGGGGGGCAAGAGACCCAGTACTTC
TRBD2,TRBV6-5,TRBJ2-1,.,CASRSGLAPYNEQFF,TGTGCCAGCAGAAGCGGACTAGCGCCTTACAATGAGCAGTTCTTC
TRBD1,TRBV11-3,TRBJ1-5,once,CASSWDSDNQPQHF,TGTGCCAGCAGTTGGGACAGCGACAATCAGCCCCAGCATTTT
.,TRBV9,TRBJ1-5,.,CASSATGSRQPQHF,TGTGCCAGCAGCGCAACAGGGTCGAGACAGCCCCAGCATTTT
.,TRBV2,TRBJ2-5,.,CASSVYGPQETQYF,TGTGCCAGCAGTGTGTATGGCCCACAAGAGACCCAGTACTTC
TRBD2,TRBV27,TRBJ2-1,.,CASSLGGVYNEQFF,TGTGCCAGCAGTTTGGGGGGGGTCTACAATGAGCAGTTCTTC
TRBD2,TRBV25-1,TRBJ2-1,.,CASSEYGRNEQFF,TGTGCCAGCAGTGAATACGGGAGGAATGAGCAGTTCTTC
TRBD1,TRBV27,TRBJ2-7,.,CASTWGTERSREQYF,TGTGCCAGCACCTGGGGGACAGAGAGGTCTCGGGAGCAGTACTTC
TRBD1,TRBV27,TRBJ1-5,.,CASSSSDRDYQPQHF,TGTGCCAGCAGTTCCTCGGACAGGGATTATCAGCCCCAGCATTTT
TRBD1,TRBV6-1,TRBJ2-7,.,CASSDRDRERLSHEQYF,TGTGCCAGCAGTGATCGGGACAGGGAACGATTGTCCCACGAGCAGTACTTC
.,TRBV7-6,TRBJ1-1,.,CASSLQGSGTEAFF,TGTGCCAGCAGCTTACAGGGCTCGGGCACTGAAGCTTTCTTT
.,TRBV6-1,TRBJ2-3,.,CASSARGPDTQYF,TGTGCCAGCAGTGCCCGAGGCCCAGATACGCAGTATTTT
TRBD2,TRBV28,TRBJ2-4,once,CASSLGAGVNIQYF,TGTGCCAGCAGTTTGGGAGCGGGAGTAAACATTCAGTACTTC
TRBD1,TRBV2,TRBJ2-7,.,CASSEGGQGAYEQYF,TGTGCCAGCAGTGAAGGGGGACAGGGGGCCTACGAGCAGTACTTC
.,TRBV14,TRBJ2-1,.,CASSHQGVGNEQFF,TGTGCCAGCAGCCACCAGGGTGTTGGGAATGAGCAGTTCTTC
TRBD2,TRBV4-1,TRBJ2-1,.,CASSQIAGLSYNEQFF,TGCGCCAGCAGCCAGATAGCGGGGCTCTCCTACAATGAGCAGTTCTTC
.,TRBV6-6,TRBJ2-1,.,CASSYESSYNEQFF,TGTGCCAGCAGTTACGAGAGCTCCTACAATGAGCAGTTCTTC
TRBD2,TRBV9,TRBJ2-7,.,CASSVAETSGASSYEQYF,TGTGCCAGCAGCGTAGCCGAGACTAGCGGGGCAAGCTCCTACGAGCAGTACTTC
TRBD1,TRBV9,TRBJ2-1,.,CASSSLDRGFGEQFF,TGTGCCAGCAGCTCCTTGGACAGGGGGTTTGGTGAGCAGTTCTTC
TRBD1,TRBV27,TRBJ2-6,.,CASSPLQTTGYGANVLTF,TGTGCCAGCAGTCCTCTCCAAACGACAGGGTACGGGGCCAACGTCCTGACTTTC
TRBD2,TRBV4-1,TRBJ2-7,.,CASSQAPTSGASYEQYF,TGCGCCAGCAGCCAAGCCCCGACTAGCGGGGCCTCCTACGAGCAGTACTTC
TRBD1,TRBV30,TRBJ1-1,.,CAWSTLAGGKKAGAFF,TGTGCCTGGAGTACATTGGCAGGGGGAAAAAAGGCTGGAGCTTTCTTT
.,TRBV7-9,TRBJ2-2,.,CASSPQTIPGELFF,TGTGCCAGCAGCCCCCAGACTATCCCCGGGGAGCTGTTTTTT
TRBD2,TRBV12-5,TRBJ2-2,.,CASGFGQGTTPGLPNTGELFF,TGTGCTAGTGGTTTCGGCCAGGGAACCACCCCGGGACTACCTAACACCGGGGAGCTGTTTTTT
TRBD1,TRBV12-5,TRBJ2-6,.,CASARRQGASGANVLTF,TGTGCTAGTGCCCGGCGACAGGGCGCCTCTGGGGCCAACGTCCTGACTTTC
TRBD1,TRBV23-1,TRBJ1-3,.,CASTGQDSSGNTIYF,TGCGCCAGCACGGGACAGGACAGCTCTGGAAACACCATATATTTT
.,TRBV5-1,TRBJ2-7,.,CASSLAGSYEQYF,TGCGCCAGCAGCTTGGCAGGCTCCTACGAGCAGTACTTC
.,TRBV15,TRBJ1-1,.,CATSRARQVGLDTEAFF,TGTGCCACCAGCAGAGCCCGACAGGTGGGCTTGGACACTGAAGCTTTCTTT
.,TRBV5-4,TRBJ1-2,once,CASSLSLTSSNYGYTF,TGTGCCAGCAGCTTGTCCTTGACATCCTCTAACTATGGCTACACCTTC
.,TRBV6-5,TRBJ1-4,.,CASSHRGTVWEKLFF,TGTGCCAGCAGCCACCGGGGGACGGTTTGGGAAAAACTGTTTTTT
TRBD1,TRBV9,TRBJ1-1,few,CASSVWTGPNTEAFF,TGTGCCAGCAGCGTCTGGACAGGCCCGAACACTGAAGCTTTCTTT
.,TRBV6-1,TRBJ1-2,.,CASSEDMVRNYGYTF,TGTGCCAGCAGTGAAGACATGGTTCGTAACTATGGCTACACCTTC
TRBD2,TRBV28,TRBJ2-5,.,CASQRGETQYF,TGTGCCAGCCAGCGGGGAGAGACCCAGTACTTC
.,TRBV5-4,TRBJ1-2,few,CASSLIAGAGYGYTF,TGTGCCAGCAGCTTGATCGCAGGGGCGGGCTATGGCTACACCTTC
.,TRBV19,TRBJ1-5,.,CASSMGGYSNQPQHF,TGTGCCAGTAGTATGGGAGGGTATAGCAATCAGCCCCAGCATTTT
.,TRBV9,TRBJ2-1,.,CASTGGVWGDEQFF,TGTGCCAGCACCGGAGGGGTATGGGGGGATGAGCAGTTCTTC
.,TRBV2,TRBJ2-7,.,CASSGDSYEQYF,TGTGCCAGCAGTGGCGATTCGTACGAGCAGTACTTC
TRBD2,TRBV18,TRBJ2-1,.,CASSPFSGTNNEQFF,TGTGCCAGCTCACCATTCTCCGGGACTAACAATGAGCAGTTCTTC
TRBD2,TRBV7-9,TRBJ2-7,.,CASSSGGSLYEQYF,TGTGCCAGCAGCTCCGGCGGGAGTCTTTACGAGCAGTACTTC
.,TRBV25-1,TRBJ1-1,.,CASSEFLGATEAFF,TGTGCCAGCAGTGAATTTTTGGGGGCCACTGAAGCTTTCTTT
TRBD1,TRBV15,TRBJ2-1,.,CATTGTGRLDEQFF,TGTGCCACCACCGGGACAGGGAGGTTGGATGAGCAGTTCTTC